Shown below are 19 T cell receptor beta chains from a single sample sequenced in a study of regulatory T cells in long-lasting Graves disease. Time point here: persistent/refractory GD, antithyroid drugs over 5 years with positive TRAb. With RNA extracted from PBMCs as input, the TCR library was made. Both iRepertoire HTBI primers and Arm-PCR of CDR3 regions were used to build the TCR beta libraries. One entry per CDR3 protein results from TCRdb running MiXCR on the multiplex PCR reads. The top ten clones hold roughly an eighth of a sample with about 430,000 distinct CDR3 sequences, 20% to 25% of them seen once. The sequencing used peripheral blood mononuclear cells (PBMCs), collected when the disease was refractory, from a patient treated with antithyroid drugs. The receptors shown here come from a female donor with Graves disease.

V is TRBV11-2 and J is TRBJ2-1; 12 bases match TRBD2. With V trimmed by 3 bases and J by 5 bases, 2 bases remained unmatched. The CDR3 covers 15 residues. Germline V gene sequence: CDR1 SGHAT, CDR2 FQNNGV. CDR3 protein: CASSFRTSGDNEQFF. The CDR3 DNA reads TGTGCCAGCAGCTTTAGGACTAGCGGGGACAATGAGCAGTTCTTC.

In this sample, this clonotype turned up many times. This chain joins TRBV24-1 and TRBJ2-5, with 10 bases aligning to TRBD2. V trimming: 3 bases; J trimming: 5 bases; junction bases outside the gene matches: 11. CDR1 and CDR2 from the germline V gene are KGHDR and SFDVKD. The CDR3 spans 17 residues. CDR3 in DNA: TGTGCCACCAGTGATAGTAAGCCTAGCGGGAGCCTTGAGACCCAGTACTTC. It encodes CATSDSKPSGSLETQYF.

The gene calls are TRBV29-1 and TRBJ2-5; the D gene is possibly TRBD2 (5 bases). V was shortened by 4 bases and J by 2 bases, with 11 bases between the two germline ends. The CDR3 is 13 residues long. Germline V gene data show CDR1 as SQVTM and CDR2 as ANQGSEA. The CDR3 DNA is TGCAGCGTTGGGTTAGCGTCTCAAGAGACCCAGTACTTC. As protein: CSVGLASQETQYF.

On this clonotype itself: Since the CDR3 does not end with the conserved phenylalanine or tryptophan, this likely comes from a read error. V is TRBV20-1 and J is TRBJ1-4; D is uncertain. Germline V gene sequence: CDR1 DFQATT, CDR2 SNEGSKA (reference sequence). V was cut by 3 bases and J by 0 bases, with 5 bases left in between. CDR3 length: 13 residues. The CDR3 region has the DNA TGCAGTGCTAGGGGCGCAACTAATGAAAAACTGTTTTTA. Its protein product is CSARGATNEKLFL.

On this clonotype: A read error likely explains this, since a far larger clone differs by one base. The rearrangement links TRBV6-2 or TRBV6-3 to TRBJ1-1, with a tentative D call TRBD1 (5 bases). The CDR3 has 14 amino acids. The ends were cut back, 6 bases at V and 2 bases at J, with 13 bases in the middle. CDR1 is MNHEY and CDR2 is SVGEGT in the germline V gene. CDR3 in amino acids: CASSTGRTNTEAFF. CDR3 DNA: TGTGCCAGCAGCACGGGACGAACTAACACTGAAGCTTTCTTT.

V gene TRBV18 combines with J gene TRBJ2-7; 9 bases are shared with TRBD2. The CDR3 is 15 amino acids. Germline lookup yields CDR1 KGHSH and CDR2 LQKENI. The J segment lost 4 bases and the V segment lost 7 bases, leaving 11 bases of the junction unmatched. CDR3 sequence (DNA): TGTGCCAGCTTAGCGGGGGACAGCGAGTTTTACGAGCAGTACTTC. Amino acids: CASLAGDSEFYEQYF.

This clonotype was observed at least ten times. The V gene is TRBV9, the J gene TRBJ1-2; D is ambiguous. Trimming took 0 bases from V and 5 from J, leaving 14 bases between them. The CDR3 spans 15 residues. CDR1 is SGDLS, CDR2 YYNGEE, per germline. CDR3: CASSVGRDLGYGYTF. DNA of the CDR3: TGTGCCAGCAGCGTAGGGCGTGACTTGGGGTATGGCTACACCTTC.

The rearrangement joins TRBV25-1 to TRBJ1-1; TRBD1 might be the D (6 bases). Germline loops: CDR1 MGHDK, CDR2 SYGVNS. The V end was cut by 3 bases, the J end by 1 base, with 12 bases between. The length of the CDR3 is 15 residues. Written as DNA, the CDR3 is TGTGCCAGCAGTGACGTCGACAGGTCGAACACTGAAGCTTTCTTT. Translating gives CASSDVDRSNTEAFF.

This chain links TRBV20-1 with TRBJ2-4; TRBD2 aligns across 7 bases. The CDR3 is made up of 14 amino acids. The germline gives CDR1 DFQATT, CDR2 SNEGSKA (reference sequence). With 6 bases clipped from V and 7 bases from J, the junction kept 12 bases outside the gene matches. The CDR3 here is CSAGGGAGVNIQYF. CDR3 DNA: TGCAGTGCCGGGGGTGGGGCGGGAGTGAACATTCAGTACTTC.

The chain uses TRBV7-3 and TRBJ1-3; D call uncertain. There are 15 residues in the CDR3. The germline V gene has CDR1 SGHTA and CDR2 FQGTGA. The V end was cut by 1 base, the J end by 3 bases, with 10 bases between. For the CDR3, the DNA is TGTGCCAGCAGCTTAATCCTCGCCGGTGGAAACACCATATATTTT. Translated, it gives CASSLILAGGNTIYF.

This clonotype was detected a few times. The chain employs TRBV12-3 or TRBV12-4 and TRBJ2-2; TRBD1 matches at 7 bases. The CDR3 has 17 residues. The junction had 7 bases not matched to a gene; V was cut back by 1 base and J by 2 bases. As DNA, the CDR3 is TGTGCCAGCAGTTTAGGAGGGACAGCCCTCAACACCGGGGAGCTGTTTTTT. It encodes CASSLGGTALNTGELFF.

J is TRBJ2-5 and V is TRBV6-1, with TRBD2 matching 7 bases. The germline V gene has CDR1 MNHNS and CDR2 SASEGT. The CDR3 totals 14 residues. V was pared by 3 bases and J by 4 bases, with 5 bases of the junction left unmatched. CDR3 region: CASSDTTSVETQYF. For the CDR3, the DNA is TGTGCCAGCAGTGACACAACTAGCGTAGAGACCCAGTACTTC.

This clonotype has ten or more counts. At one end, the junction sequence differs from germline, possibly due to a read error. This chain uses TRBV19 with TRBJ1-1, with 7 bases that match TRBD1. This CDR3 has 15 amino acids. Germline V CDR1 and CDR2: LNHDA, SQIVND (reference sequence). In nucleotides, the CDR3 is TGTGCCAGTGGTATGAGGGGGACAGCGAACACTGAAGCTTTCTTT. This sequence encodes CASGMRGTANTEAFF.

There are many counts of this clonotype. V gene TRBV27 combines with J gene TRBJ1-4; 7 bases line up with TRBD1. This CDR3 has 15 residues. The V and J ends lost 5 bases and 4 bases, in that order; junction bases with no gene match: 7. Germline V CDR1 and CDR2: MNHEY, SMNVEV (reference sequence). The CDR3 DNA is TGTGCCAGCAGTCCCGACAGGGAATATAATGAAAAACTGTTTTTT. Protein: CASSPDREYNEKLFF.

The rearrangement joins TRBV5-1 to TRBJ2-1; 7 nucleotides line up with TRBD2. Germline CDR1 reads SGHRS; CDR2 reads YFSETQ. This CDR3 contains 15 residues. Unmatched junction bases numbered 9, after V lost 3 bases and J lost 6 bases. The CDR3 reads CASSSGLGRGNEQFF. CDR3 nucleotides: TGCGCCAGCAGCTCTGGACTAGGCCGAGGCAATGAGCAGTTCTTC.

The V call is TRBV6-1, the J call TRBJ1-5; 8 nucleotides match TRBD1. Looked up from germline, CDR1 is MNHNS and CDR2 is SASEGT. Trimming removed 0 bases from V and 0 bases from J; junction bases left unmatched: 13. CDR3 size: 20 residues. The CDR3 loop reads CASSEALQGAAPYSNQPQHF. DNA of the CDR3: TGTGCCAGCAGTGAAGCACTTCAGGGGGCGGCCCCCTATAGCAATCAGCCCCAGCATTTT.

This clonotype has ten or more counts. The chain uses TRBV20-1 and TRBJ1-5; no firm D call. Trimming stripped 3 bases from V and 6 bases from J, with 6 bases between. The germline V gene encodes CDR1 DFQATT and CDR2 SNEGSKA (reference sequence). This CDR3 comprises 11 residues. The CDR3 region is CSASEGQPQHF. For the CDR3, the DNA is TGCAGTGCTAGTGAAGGTCAGCCCCAGCATTTT.

This clonotype showed up many times. Here the CDR3 reads CASSEIGTAYEQYF. The DNA of the CDR3 is TGTGCCAGCAGTGAGATCGGGACGGCCTACGAGCAGTACTTC. The chain combines TRBV6-1 with TRBJ2-7; D possibly matches TRBD1 or TRBD2 (5 bases each). Germline CDR1 MNHNS, CDR2 SASEGT. V gave up 3 bases and J gave up 2 bases, with 11 bases separating them. This CDR3 has 14 residues.

There are many counts of this clonotype. CDR3 protein: CASSSITSGVYEQYF. Written as DNA, the CDR3 is TGTGCCAGCAGTTCCATAACTAGCGGGGTCTACGAGCAGTACTTC. The V gene is TRBV28, the J gene TRBJ2-7, with 10 nucleotides matching TRBD2. Germline V lookup: CDR1 MDHEN, CDR2 SYDVKM. The V segment lost 4 bases and the J segment 3 bases; nucleotides outside the gene matches: 6. CDR3 length equals 15 residues.